This section outlines one T cell receptor (beta chain) sequence together with its context. Other DNA sequences of this sample code for an identical CDR3. Assay: immunoSEQ multiplex PCR; the TCRdb copy retains only in-frame clones and omits some. The table lists 150,000 to 200,000 clones, roughly 94% of them singletons. The sample comes from a study of T cell responses to AZD1222 COVID-19 vaccine. V lost 5 bases and J lost 4; bases outside the gene matches: 5. Germline loops: CDR1 SGHVS, CDR2 FNYEAQ. The CDR3 consists of 15 residues. The V and J genes are TRBV7-6 and TRBJ2-1; the match to TRBD2 covers 10 bases. The clonotype originates from an adult in good health. Sequencing was performed on peripheral blood, taken on day 0 of AZD1222 vaccination. Here the CDR3 reads CASSLLAGSYNEQFF. The CDR3 nucleotides read TGTGCCAGCAGCCTACTAGCGGGATCTTACAATGAGCAGTTCTTC.